This T cell receptor (beta chain) appears in the sequencing data of a study of identical twins. Using its own MiXCR run on the 5' RACE reads, TCRdb lists one record per CDR3 protein. The sample lists about 660,000 distinct CDR3 sequences; roughly 8% were seen once. The CDR3 covers 13 residues. Trimming removed 0 bases at V and 6 bases at J, with 9 bases between. Per germline, CDR1 LNHNV and CDR2 YYDKDF (reference sequence). There are a few counts of this clonotype. In addition, the sample was reused for a study of yellow fever vaccine responses in identical twins.

The receptor was derived from a woman aged 18-29 years in good health. V usage is TRBV15 and J usage is TRBJ2-7, with D maybe TRBD2 (5 bases). Material: PBMCs. The CDR3 DNA reads as TGTGCCACCAGCAGAGAGAGAGGGCGCGAGCAGTACTTC. As protein: CATSRERGREQYF.